The TCR beta chain described here comes from a study of monozygotic twins with inflammatory bowel disease. The CDR3 spans 14 residues. The V gene's germline CDR1 is LNHDA and CDR2 SQIVND (reference sequence). Using the 5' RACE reads, TCRdb records one entry per CDR3 protein without DNA. The repertoire table contains around 370,000 distinct CDR3 sequences. The sequenced material came from blood. The V gene is TRBV19, the J gene TRBJ1-5; TCRdb's D call of TRBD1 is untestable without DNA. The clonotype was recovered from a human donor with ulcerative colitis or Crohn's disease, or a healthy co-twin of an affected twin (not recorded which). The CDR3: CASSIWGRGQPQHF.